This T cell receptor beta chain stems from a study of control samples from healthy donors and cancer patients. The V gene lost 4 bases and the J gene lost 3 bases, with 10 bases spanning the gap. This CDR3 contains 12 residues. Looked up from germline, CDR1 is SQVTM and CDR2 is ANQGSEA. This table comes from immunoSEQ multiplex PCR, and its TCRdb copy is limited to in-frame clones, with some not included. Here the sample spans roughly 190,000 clones, 91% being singletons. Sequencing was performed on blood. The sequence was collected from a young woman in good health. The chain is built from TRBV29-1 and TRBJ2-7; TRBD2 is a possible D gene (5 bases). CDR3 sequence reads: CSVGPGFYEQYF. DNA for the CDR3: TGCAGCGTTGGTCCGGGGTTCTACGAGCAGTACTTC.